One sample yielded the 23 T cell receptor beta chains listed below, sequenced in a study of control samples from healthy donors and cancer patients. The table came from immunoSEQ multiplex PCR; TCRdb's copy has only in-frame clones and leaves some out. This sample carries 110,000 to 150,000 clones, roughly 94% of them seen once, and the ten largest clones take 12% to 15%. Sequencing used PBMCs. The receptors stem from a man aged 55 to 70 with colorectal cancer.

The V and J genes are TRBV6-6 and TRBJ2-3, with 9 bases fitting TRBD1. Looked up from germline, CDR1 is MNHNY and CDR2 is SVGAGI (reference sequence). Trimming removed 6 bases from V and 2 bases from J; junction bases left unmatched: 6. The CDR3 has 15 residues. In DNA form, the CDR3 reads TGTGCCAGCAGGACAGGGACAGGGCTCACAGATACGCAGTATTTT. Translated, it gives CASRTGTGLTDTQYF.

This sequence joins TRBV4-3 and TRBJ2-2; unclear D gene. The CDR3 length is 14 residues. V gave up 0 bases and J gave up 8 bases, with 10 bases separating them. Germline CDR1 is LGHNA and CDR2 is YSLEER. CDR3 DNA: TGCGCCAGCAGCCAAGATACAGACCCGGGGGAGCTGTTTTTT. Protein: CASSQDTDPGELFF.

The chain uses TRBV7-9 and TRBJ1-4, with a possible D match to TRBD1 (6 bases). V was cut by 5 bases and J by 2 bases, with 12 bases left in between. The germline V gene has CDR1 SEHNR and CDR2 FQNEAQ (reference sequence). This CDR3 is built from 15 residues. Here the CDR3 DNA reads TGTGCCAGCAGCCCTACAGGGACCACTAATGAAAAACTGTTTTTT. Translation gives CASSPTGTTNEKLFF.

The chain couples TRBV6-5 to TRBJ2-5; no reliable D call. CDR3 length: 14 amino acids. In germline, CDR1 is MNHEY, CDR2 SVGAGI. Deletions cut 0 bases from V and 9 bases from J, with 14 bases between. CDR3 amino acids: CASSYSPPVAAQYF. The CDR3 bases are TGTGCCAGCAGTTACTCCCCCCCGGTGGCGGCCCAGTACTTC.

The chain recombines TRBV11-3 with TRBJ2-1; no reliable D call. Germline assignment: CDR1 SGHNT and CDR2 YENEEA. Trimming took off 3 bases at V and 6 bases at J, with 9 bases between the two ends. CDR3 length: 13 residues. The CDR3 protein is CASSFNGFNEQFF. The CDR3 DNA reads TGTGCCAGCAGCTTTAACGGGTTCAATGAGCAGTTCTTC.

CDR3 protein: CASSLGSGDNQPQHF. The DNA for the CDR3 is TGTGCCAGCAGCTTAGGGTCGGGGGATAATCAGCCCCAGCATTTT. The V call is TRBV7-9, the J call TRBJ1-5, with D possibly matching TRBD1 (5 bases). The CDR3 covers 15 residues. Trimming pared 1 base from V and 4 bases from J, leaving 11 bases between. Germline V gives CDR1 SEHNR, CDR2 FQNEAQ (reference sequence).

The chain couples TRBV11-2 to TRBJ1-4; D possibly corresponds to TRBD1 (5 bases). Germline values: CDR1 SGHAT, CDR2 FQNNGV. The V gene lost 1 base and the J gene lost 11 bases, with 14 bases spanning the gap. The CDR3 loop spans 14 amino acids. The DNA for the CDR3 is TGTGCCAGCAGCTTAGCGAGGAACAGGTCGAAACTGTTTTTT. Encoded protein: CASSLARNRSKLFF. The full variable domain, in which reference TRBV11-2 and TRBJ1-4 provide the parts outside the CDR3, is EAGVAQSPRYKIIEKRQSVAFWCNPISGHATLYWYQQILGQGPKLLIQFQNNGVVDDSQLPKDRFSAERLKGVDSTLKIQPAKLEDSAVYLCASSLARNRSKLFFGSGTQLSVL.

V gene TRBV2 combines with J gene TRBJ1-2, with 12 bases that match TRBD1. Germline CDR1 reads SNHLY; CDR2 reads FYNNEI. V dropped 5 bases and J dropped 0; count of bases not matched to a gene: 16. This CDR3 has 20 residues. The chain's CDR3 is CASSTRGTGGGSAPNYGYTF. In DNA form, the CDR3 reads TGTGCCAGCAGTACGAGGGGGACAGGGGGCGGATCAGCTCCTAACTATGGCTACACCTTC.

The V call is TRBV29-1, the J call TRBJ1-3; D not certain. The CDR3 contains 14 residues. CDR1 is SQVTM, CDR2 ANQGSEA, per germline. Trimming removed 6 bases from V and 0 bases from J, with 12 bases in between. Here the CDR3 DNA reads TGCAGCGTAGCTATGGGGAGCTCTGGAAACACCATATATTTT. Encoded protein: CSVAMGSSGNTIYF. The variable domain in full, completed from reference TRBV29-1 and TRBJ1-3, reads SAVISQKPSRDICQRGTSLTIQCQVDSQVTMMFWYRQQPGQSLTLIATANQGSEATYESGFVIDKFPISRPNLTFSTLTVSNMSPEDSSIYLCSVAMGSSGNTIYFGEGSWLTVV.

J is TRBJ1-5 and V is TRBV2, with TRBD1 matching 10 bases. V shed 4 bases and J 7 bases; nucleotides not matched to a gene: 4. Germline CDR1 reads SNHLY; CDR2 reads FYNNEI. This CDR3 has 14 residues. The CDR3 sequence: CASSATGGVQPQHF. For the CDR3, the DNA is TGTGCCAGCAGTGCGACAGGGGGCGTACAGCCCCAGCATTTT.

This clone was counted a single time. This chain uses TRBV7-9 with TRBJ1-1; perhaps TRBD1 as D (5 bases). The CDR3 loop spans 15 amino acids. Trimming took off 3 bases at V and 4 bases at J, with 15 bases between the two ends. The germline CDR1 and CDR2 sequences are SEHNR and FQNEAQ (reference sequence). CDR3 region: CASSFMGGTGTEAFF. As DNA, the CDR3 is TGTGCCAGCAGCTTCATGGGGGGGACGGGCACTGAAGCTTTCTTT.

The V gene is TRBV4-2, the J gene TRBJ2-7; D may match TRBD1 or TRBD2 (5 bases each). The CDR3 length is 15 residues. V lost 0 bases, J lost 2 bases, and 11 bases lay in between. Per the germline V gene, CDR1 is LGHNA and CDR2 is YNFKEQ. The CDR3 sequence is CASSQDRGDPYEQYF. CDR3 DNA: TGTGCCAGCAGCCAAGATCGGGGCGACCCCTACGAGCAGTACTTC.

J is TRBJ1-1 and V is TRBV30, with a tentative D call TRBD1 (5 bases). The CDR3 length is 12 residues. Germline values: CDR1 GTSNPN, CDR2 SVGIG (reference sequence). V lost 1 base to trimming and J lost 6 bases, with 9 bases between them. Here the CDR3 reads CAWSAGYAEAFF. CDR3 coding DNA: TGTGCCTGGAGTGCAGGGTACGCTGAAGCTTTCTTT.

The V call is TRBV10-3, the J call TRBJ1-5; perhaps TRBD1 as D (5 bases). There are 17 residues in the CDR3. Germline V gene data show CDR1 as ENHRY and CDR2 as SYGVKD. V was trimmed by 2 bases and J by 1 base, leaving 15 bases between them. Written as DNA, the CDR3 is TGTGCCATCAGTGAGGGGGCAGGTAGGTGGAGCAATCAGCCCCAGCATTTT. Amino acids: CAISEGAGRWSNQPQHF.

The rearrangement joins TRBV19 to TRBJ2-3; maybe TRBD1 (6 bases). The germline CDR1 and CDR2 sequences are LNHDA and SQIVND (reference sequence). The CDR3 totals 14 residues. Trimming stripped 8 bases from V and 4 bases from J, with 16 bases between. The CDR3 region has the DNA TGTGCCAGTTCCCGGGCAGGGGTCGCAGATACGCAGTATTTT. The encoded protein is CASSRAGVADTQYF.

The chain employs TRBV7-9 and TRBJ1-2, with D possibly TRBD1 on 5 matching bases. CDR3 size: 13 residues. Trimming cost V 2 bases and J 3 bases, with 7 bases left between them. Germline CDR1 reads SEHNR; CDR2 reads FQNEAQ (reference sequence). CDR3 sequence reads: CASSLQGDYGYTF. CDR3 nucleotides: TGTGCCAGCAGCTTACAAGGGGACTATGGCTACACCTTC.

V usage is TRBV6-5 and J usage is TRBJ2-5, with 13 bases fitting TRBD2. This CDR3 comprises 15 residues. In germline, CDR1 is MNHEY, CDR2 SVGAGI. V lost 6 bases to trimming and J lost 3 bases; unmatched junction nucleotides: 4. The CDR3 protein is CASRLLAGGEETQYF. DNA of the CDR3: TGTGCCAGCAGATTACTAGCGGGGGGGGAAGAGACCCAGTACTTC.

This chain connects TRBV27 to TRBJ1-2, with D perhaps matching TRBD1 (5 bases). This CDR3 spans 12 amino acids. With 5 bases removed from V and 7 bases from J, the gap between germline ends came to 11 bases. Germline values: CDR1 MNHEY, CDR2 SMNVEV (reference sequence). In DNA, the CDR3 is TGTGCCAGCAGTGGCAGGGAGGCTGGCTACACCTTC. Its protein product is CASSGREAGYTF.

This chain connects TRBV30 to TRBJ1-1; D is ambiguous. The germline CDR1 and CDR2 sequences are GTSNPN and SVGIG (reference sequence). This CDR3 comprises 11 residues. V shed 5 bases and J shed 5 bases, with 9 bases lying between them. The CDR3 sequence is CAWRGYTEAFF. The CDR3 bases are TGTGCCTGGCGAGGGTATACTGAAGCTTTCTTT.

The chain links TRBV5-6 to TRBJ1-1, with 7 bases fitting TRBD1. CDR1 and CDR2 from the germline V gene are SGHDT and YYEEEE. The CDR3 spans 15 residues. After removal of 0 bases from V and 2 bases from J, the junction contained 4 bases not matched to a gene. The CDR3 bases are TGTGCCAGCAGCTTGGCCCAGGGGGTTAACACTGAAGCTTTCTTT. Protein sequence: CASSLAQGVNTEAFF.

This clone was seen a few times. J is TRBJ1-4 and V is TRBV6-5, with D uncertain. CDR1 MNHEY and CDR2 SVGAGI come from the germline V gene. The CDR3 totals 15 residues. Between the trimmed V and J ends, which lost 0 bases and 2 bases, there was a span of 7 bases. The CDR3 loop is CASSYSEATNEKLFF. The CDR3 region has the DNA TGTGCCAGCAGTTACTCGGAGGCGACTAATGAAAAACTGTTTTTT.

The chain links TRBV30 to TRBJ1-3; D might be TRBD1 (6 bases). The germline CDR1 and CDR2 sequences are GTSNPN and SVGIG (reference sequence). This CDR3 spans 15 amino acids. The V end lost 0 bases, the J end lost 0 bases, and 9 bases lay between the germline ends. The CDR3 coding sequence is TGTGCCTGGAGTGTAGGGGGAGGCTCTGGAAACACCATATATTTT. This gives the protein CAWSVGGGSGNTIYF.

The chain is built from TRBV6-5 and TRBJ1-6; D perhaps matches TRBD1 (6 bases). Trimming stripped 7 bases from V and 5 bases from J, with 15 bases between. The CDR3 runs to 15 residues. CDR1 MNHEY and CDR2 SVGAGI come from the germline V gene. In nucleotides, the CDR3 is TGTGCCAGCACCCCGGACAGTCCCCATAATTCACCCCTCCACTTT. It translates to CASTPDSPHNSPLHF.